These T cell receptor beta chains were read from a single sample in a study of blood T cell repertoires in COVID-19. Libraries were prepared by immunoSEQ multiplex PCR; TCRdb keeps only in-frame clonotypes and omits some of them. The profile shows around 400,000 clones, roughly 91% of them singletons. The sample consisted of PBMCs or T cells enriched from blood (not recorded which). The receptors stem from a woman between 25 and 40 years old who had recovered from COVID-19. CDR3s include the opening cysteine and the closing phenylalanine or tryptophan. D genes are given only for firm matches. Some rows mark clone size as missing; the rest say once, few, many or name a class of expanded clone.

CDR3 length | clone size | J gene | D gene | V gene | CDR3 protein | CDR3 DNA
14 | . | TRBJ2-7 | TRBD2 | TRBV13 | CASTPTSGSYEQYF | TGTGCCAGCACTCCTACTAGCGGGAGTTACGAGCAGTACTTC
14 | . | TRBJ2-1 | TRBD2 | TRBV3-1/TRBV3-2 | CASTPLAGRDEQFF | TGTGCCAGCACCCCTCTAGCGGGAAGGGATGAGCAGTTCTTC
18 | . | TRBJ1-3 | TRBD1 | TRBV28 | CASSPPTGQAISGNTIYF | TGTGCCAGCAGTCCTCCGACCGGACAGGCGATCTCTGGAAACACCATATATTTT
13 | . | TRBJ1-1 | TRBD1 | TRBV5-4 | CASSSTQGARAFF | TGTGCCAGCAGCAGTACACAGGGGGCGCGCGCTTTCTTT
12 | once | TRBJ1-6 | . | TRBV28 | CASSPSLSPLHF | TGTGCCAGCAGTCCTTCCCTTTCACCCCTCCACTTT
15 | . | TRBJ2-7 | TRBD1 | TRBV5-4 | CASSAGGTGSYEQYF | TGTGCCAGCAGCGCCGGAGGGACAGGGTCCTACGAGCAGTACTTC
15 | . | TRBJ1-5 | . | TRBV24-1 | CATTPCWPIGGPQHF | TGTGCCACCACCCCATGTTGGCCTATCGGAGGGCCCCAGCATTTT
13 | . | TRBJ1-2 | TRBD1 | TRBV5-1 | CASSPDRNYGYTF | TGCGCCAGCAGCCCGGACAGGAACTATGGCTACACCTTC
15 | . | TRBJ1-6 | . | TRBV5-1 | CASSLGQSDNSPLHF | TGCGCCAGCAGCTTGGGACAGAGTGATAATTCACCCCTCCACTTT
13 | . | TRBJ1-2 | . | TRBV5-1 | CASRISGNYGYTF | TGCGCCAGCCGCATTTCAGGGAACTATGGCTACACCTTC
15 | . | TRBJ2-5 | TRBD1 | TRBV6-6 | CASSYPTGGAETQYF | TGTGCCAGCAGTTATCCGACAGGGGGTGCCGAGACCCAGTACTTC
15 | . | TRBJ2-1 | . | TRBV30 | CAWTPSGSSYNEQFF | TGTGCCTGGACCCCGTCCGGGAGCTCCTACAATGAGCAGTTCTTC
12 | . | TRBJ1-1 | . | TRBV6-5 | CASSSGGWEAFF | TGTGCCAGCAGTTCGGGAGGTTGGGAAGCTTTCTTT
13 | . | TRBJ2-1 | . | TRBV27 | CASTTLATRVKFF | TGTGCCAGCACGACTTTAGCGACTAGAGTAAAGTTCTTC
10 | . | TRBJ1-2 | . | TRBV29-1 | CSVLTDGYTF | TGCAGCGTTTTAACGGATGGCTACACCTTC
16 | . | TRBJ1-6 | . | TRBV18 | CASSLLPGEHNSPLHF | TGTGCCAGCTCACTCCTCCCCGGGGAGCATAATTCACCCCTCCACTTT
14 | . | TRBJ2-3 | . | TRBV28 | CASSLGLRTDTQYF | TGTGCCAGCAGTTTGGGGCTTCGCACAGATACGCAGTATTTT
13 | . | TRBJ1-3 | . | TRBV27 | CASSSRGGDTIYF | TGTGCCAGCAGTAGCAGAGGAGGAGACACCATATATTTT
14 | . | TRBJ2-7 | . | TRBV9 | CASSVASTGLEQYF | TGTGCCAGCAGCGTAGCTAGCACGGGTTTGGAGCAGTACTTC
13 | few | TRBJ1-6 | TRBD1 | TRBV2 | CASSWDRDSPLHF | TGTGCCAGCAGCTGGGACAGGGACTCACCCCTCCACTTT
13 | . | TRBJ1-2 | . | TRBV2 | CASSVRGNYGYTF | TGTGCCAGCAGTGTTCGGGGGAACTATGGCTACACCTTC
13 | . | TRBJ1-2 | . | TRBV5-5 | CASSVDLNYGYTF | TGTGCCAGCAGCGTGGATCTTAACTATGGCTACACCTTC
10 | . | TRBJ2-7 | . | TRBV6-5 | CASSHYEQYF | TGTGCCAGCAGTCACTACGAGCAGTACTTC
14 | . | TRBJ2-7 | . | TRBV6-4 | CASSDYRMGCEQYF | TGTGCCAGCAGTGACTATCGAATGGGCTGCGAGCAGTACTTC
13 | . | TRBJ1-5 | . | TRBV28 | CASRAGVSQPQHF | TGTGCCAGCAGAGCAGGGGTGAGTCAGCCCCAGCATTTT
15 | . | TRBJ2-7 | TRBD1 | TRBV9 | CASSANPGQGYEQYF | TGTGCCAGCAGCGCGAATCCGGGACAGGGGTACGAGCAGTACTTC